Sequencing of this T cell receptor (beta chain) was carried out in a study of identical twins. In TCRdb, the 5' RACE reads were re-called with MiXCR into one record per CDR3 protein. The data show about 890,000 distinct CDR3 sequences, 9% to 15% seen once. After removal of 5 bases from V and 1 base from J, the junction contained 6 bases not matched to a gene. The germline V gene has CDR1 MDHEN and CDR2 SYDVKM. CDR3 size: 15 residues. This clonotype was seen a single time. Separately, the same data were catalogued under a study of yellow fever vaccine responses in identical twins. That work adds: Reportedly, twins showed a vaccine T cell response that looked partly convergent and partly personalized.

The sequencing sample was made of PBMCs. The TCR sequence derives from a woman under 30 in good health. The chain is built from TRBV28 and TRBJ2-7; 9 bases align to TRBD1. This CDR3 reads CASSTGTGISYEQYV. The CDR3, as DNA: TGTGCCAGCAGTACCGGGACAGGGATTTCCTACGAGCAGTACGTC.